The next 22 T cell receptor beta chains were all read from a single sample in a study of blood T cells in healthy people across ages. The second PCR ran about 7 to 12 cycles with a sample-barcoded 5' primer and J-beta primers. TCRdb reanalysed the 5' RACE reads using MiXCR and keeps one entry per CDR3 protein. The table includes about 800,000 distinct CDR3 sequences, more than 20% detected once. These data were likewise used in another study, on T cells of mothers and their children.

The sequenced material came from blood. The receptors derive from a boy between 10 and 17 years old in good health.

As concerns this clonotype: Relative to the germline gene, one junction end is altered; a read error may explain this. This chain links TRBV20-1 with TRBJ1-4; no clear D gene. Per germline, CDR1 DFQATT and CDR2 SNEGSKA (reference sequence). The CDR3 spans 12 residues. The CDR3 region has the DNA TGCAGTGCTAGAGGACGGGAAGGAACAGCGATCTTT. Its translation is CSARGREGTAIF.

The V call is TRBV20-1, the J call TRBJ2-1; TRBD2 is a possible D gene (6 bases). The CDR3 spans 14 residues. Trimming took 7 bases from V and 0 from J, leaving 13 bases between them. Germline V gives CDR1 DFQATT, CDR2 SNEGSKA (reference sequence). Here the CDR3 reads CSVWTTFSYNEQFF. CDR3 nucleotides: TGCAGTGTCTGGACTACCTTCTCCTACAATGAGCAGTTCTTC.

This clonotype showed up just a few times. Relative to the germline gene, one junction end is altered; a read error may explain this. The V and J genes are TRBV12-3 or TRBV12-4 and TRBJ2-2, with D tentatively TRBD2 (6 bases). The CDR3 has 13 residues. The CDR3 DNA follows: TGTGCCAGCAGGTTTAGGGAGGCCGGGGAACTGTTTTTT. Protein product: CASRFREAGELFF.

The chain combines TRBV5-1 with TRBJ2-3, with D unclear. The CDR3 sequence is 13 residues long. The V gene lost 0 bases and the J gene lost 10 bases, with 12 bases spanning the gap. Germline-derived CDR1 and CDR2 are SGHRS and YFSETQ. CDR3 sequence reads: CASSLALGLPQYF. Here the CDR3 DNA reads TGCGCCAGCAGCTTGGCGTTGGGCTTGCCGCAGTATTTT.

The chain is built from TRBV7-8 and TRBJ2-5; tentatively, D is TRBD1 (6 bases). The end of the DNA aligns better with TRBJ2-7, so the J call may be wrong. CDR1 and CDR2 (germline): SGHVS, FQNEAQ. CDR3 size: 16 residues. This chain's CDR3 is CASNEYRDTTTNEQYF. The CDR3 coding sequence is TGTGCCAGCAACGAATACAGGGATACAACTACTAACGAGCAGTACTTC.

This clonotype has a handful of counts. J is TRBJ2-1 and V is TRBV29-1; 7 nucleotides agree with TRBD1. Per germline, CDR1 SQVTM and CDR2 ANQGSEA. The CDR3 has 13 amino acids. V was clipped by 3 bases and J by 9 bases; unmatched bases: 8. CDR3 coding DNA: TGCAGCGTTGATGACAGGGAAGGAGGTGAGCAGTTCTTC. Protein sequence: CSVDDREGGEQFF.

This chain uses TRBV9 with TRBJ2-7; no clear D. The CDR3 is made up of 14 amino acids. The germline gives CDR1 SGDLS, CDR2 YYNGEE. V was trimmed by 5 bases and J by 1 base, leaving 13 bases between them. The CDR3 here is CASRVSENSYEQYF. The CDR3 coding sequence is TGTGCCAGCAGGGTATCCGAAAATTCCTACGAGCAGTACTTC.

The chain combines TRBV4-3 with TRBJ2-3; D uncertain. CDR1 LGHNA and CDR2 YSLEER come from the germline V gene. The CDR3 spans 15 residues. Trimming took off 0 bases at V and 3 bases at J, with 10 bases between the two ends. As DNA, the CDR3 is TGCGCCAGCAGCCAAGACTATATTGTTACAGATACGCAGTATTTT. This sequence encodes CASSQDYIVTDTQYF.

This clonotype was counted between two and nine times. J is TRBJ2-3 and V is TRBV3-1, with D tentatively TRBD1 (6 bases). Trimming removed 4 bases at V and 7 bases at J, with 12 bases between. Germline assignment: CDR1 LGHDT and CDR2 YNNKEL (reference sequence). The CDR3 sequence is 13 residues long. CDR3 sequence reads: CASSPRTANTQYF. The CDR3 coding sequence is TGTGCCAGCAGCCCAAGGACAGCTAATACGCAGTATTTT.

This clonotype showed up just a few times. This chain connects TRBV2 to TRBJ2-4; no reliable D call. Germline CDR1 reads SNHLY; CDR2 reads FYNNEI. This CDR3 has 12 residues. Trimming pared 3 bases from V and 8 bases from J, leaving 8 bases between. CDR3 region: CASSDIVDIQYF. CDR3 DNA: TGTGCCAGCAGTGACATCGTAGACATTCAGTACTTC.

In this sample, this clonotype turned up many times. The chain joins TRBV29-1 to TRBJ2-7, with D possibly TRBD2 on 5 matching bases. Germline-derived CDR1 and CDR2 are SQVTM and ANQGSEA. This CDR3 contains 13 residues. V was cut by 7 bases and J by 0 bases, with 13 bases left in between. This CDR3 reads CSAGPGLSYEQYF. The DNA of the CDR3 is TGCAGCGCTGGCCCCGGACTCTCCTACGAGCAGTACTTC.

The chain couples TRBV14 to TRBJ2-5; 10 bases agree with TRBD2. The J call may not be correct, given that the DNA end is closer to TRBJ2-1. There are 20 residues in the CDR3. The V gene's germline CDR1 is SGHDN and CDR2 FVKESK. The CDR3 spells CASSQEFGPSGSPGGNEQFF. The CDR3 nucleotides read TGTGCCAGCAGCCAAGAATTCGGGCCTAGCGGGAGCCCAGGGGGGAATGAGCAGTTCTTC.

There are a few counts of this clonotype. The rearrangement joins TRBV6-2 or TRBV6-3 to TRBJ2-3, with TRBD2 matching 11 bases. This CDR3 spans 14 amino acids. Germline lookup yields CDR1 MNHEY and CDR2 SVGEGT. The J segment lost 5 bases and the V segment lost 6 bases, leaving 4 bases of the junction unmatched. The CDR3, as DNA: TGTGCCAGCAGAACTAGCGGGAGATTAGATACGCAGTATTTT. It specifies CASRTSGRLDTQYF.

This clonotype has only a few counts. The rearrangement joins TRBV28 to TRBJ1-4; TRBD1 might be the D (5 bases). Germline CDR1 is MDHEN and CDR2 is SYDVKM. This CDR3 is built from 16 residues. V lost 2 bases and J 0 bases, leaving 10 bases between the germline ends. The CDR3, as DNA: TGTGCCAGCAGTTTAAATATGGGGGCAACTAATGAAAAACTGTTTTTT. It specifies CASSLNMGATNEKLFF.

This clonotype was seen only a few times. The CDR3 nucleotides are TGTGCCAGCAGCCACTTCGGGGCAGGATTAAACATTCAGTACTTC. Translating it yields CASSHFGAGLNIQYF. The J gene is TRBJ2-4, the V gene TRBV7-2, with D perhaps assigned TRBD1 or TRBD2 (5 bases each). The length of the CDR3 is 15 residues. The germline V gene has CDR1 SGHTA and CDR2 FQGNSA. The V end was cut by 5 bases, the J end by 6 bases, with 17 bases between.

The chain joins TRBV29-1 to TRBJ1-2; D gene uncertain. The CDR3 is 13 residues long. Germline values: CDR1 SQVTM, CDR2 ANQGSEA. Trimming took off 7 bases at V and 1 base at J, with 13 bases between the two ends. CDR3 sequence (DNA): TGCAGCGCCTTAGACGGGAATAACTATGGCTACACCTTC. Protein sequence: CSALDGNNYGYTF.

This clonotype has more than one count but fewer than ten. The rearrangement uses TRBV7-9 and TRBJ1-4; no clear D. V was cut by 5 bases and J by 6 bases, with 16 bases left in between. This CDR3 region has 15 residues. The germline gives CDR1 SEHNR, CDR2 FQNEAQ (reference sequence). This chain's CDR3 is CASSPARRTDEKLFF. The CDR3 DNA is TGTGCCAGCAGCCCCGCCCGTCGGACTGATGAAAAACTGTTTTTT.

This clonotype was detected only a few times. The V call is TRBV29-1, the J call TRBJ2-1; 11 bases line up with TRBD2. V was pared by 6 bases and J by 3 bases, with 4 bases of the junction left unmatched. Germline values: CDR1 SQVTM, CDR2 ANQGSEA. The CDR3 is made up of 14 amino acids. Here the CDR3 DNA reads TGCAGCGTCAACGGACTAGCGGGCTACAATGAGCAGTTCTTC. It specifies CSVNGLAGYNEQFF.

The gene calls are TRBV28 and TRBJ2-3; D may match TRBD1 or TRBD2 (5 bases each). Germline values: CDR1 MDHEN, CDR2 SYDVKM. Trimming removed 7 bases from V and 5 bases from J, with 13 bases in between. The CDR3 contains 13 residues. The CDR3 loop is CASTIPGGDTQYF. The DNA for the CDR3 is TGTGCCAGCACCATCCCTGGGGGAGATACGCAGTATTTT.

J is TRBJ2-7 and V is TRBV27, with 7 bases aligning to TRBD2. After removal of 2 bases from V and 2 bases from J, the junction contained 6 bases not matched to a gene. Germline V CDR1 and CDR2: MNHEY, SMNVEV (reference sequence). This CDR3 contains 15 residues. The CDR3 sequence is CASSLTASGAYEQYF. CDR3 coding DNA: TGTGCCAGCAGTTTAACCGCTAGCGGAGCCTACGAGCAGTACTTC.

The genes are TRBV29-1 and TRBJ2-2, with D uncertain. Trimming pared 2 bases from V and 6 bases from J, leaving 7 bases between. Germline CDR1 reads SQVTM; CDR2 reads ANQGSEA. The CDR3 has 12 residues. This chain's CDR3 is CSVETQSGELFF. CDR3 nucleotide sequence: TGCAGCGTTGAAACACAATCCGGGGAGCTGTTTTTT.

In its sample, this clonotype was seen a few times. This rearrangement joins TRBV7-3 to TRBJ2-1, with a tentative D call TRBD1 (5 bases). This CDR3 region has 13 residues. Germline V gives CDR1 SGHTA, CDR2 FQGTGA. V was cut by 2 bases and J by 8 bases, with 10 bases left in between. The CDR3 here is CASSLVRDYEQFF. CDR3 coding DNA: TGTGCCAGCAGCTTAGTCAGGGATTATGAGCAGTTCTTC.